The 16 T cell receptor beta chains given below trace back to one sample, sequenced in a study of blood T cells in healthy people across ages. The second PCR ran roughly 7 to 11 cycles with a sample-barcoded 5' primer and J-beta primers. Using its own MiXCR run on the 5' RACE reads, TCRdb lists one record per CDR3 protein. Counted here are around 780,000 distinct CDR3 sequences, roughly three fifths occurring once; the ten biggest clones make up around 25%. The sample comprised blood. The receptor source for this set is a man aged 40-49 years in good health.

CDR3 DNA sequence: TGTGCCAGCAGTGAACTAGCGGGGGGAGCCTACGAGCAGTACTTC. It translates to CASSELAGGAYEQYF. The chain has TRBV6-1 and TRBJ2-7; 11 bases line up with TRBD2. Germline assignment: CDR1 MNHNS and CDR2 SASEGT. There are 15 residues in the CDR3. V was clipped by 2 bases and J by 2 bases; unmatched bases: 2.

The chain combines TRBV12-3 or TRBV12-4 with TRBJ2-3; 7 nucleotides agree with TRBD1. CDR3 length: 16 amino acids. Trimming at V came to 10 bases and at J to 0 bases, leaving 13 bases not matched to a gene. In nucleotides, the CDR3 is TGTGCCACCCGGGACAGCAGGATACGAAGCACAGATACGCAGTATTTT. Amino acids: CATRDSRIRSTDTQYF.

This sequence joins TRBV7-9 and TRBJ2-6; D is ambiguous. The germline CDR1 and CDR2 sequences are SEHNR and FQNEAQ (reference sequence). The CDR3 covers 17 residues. V was pared by 2 bases and J by 0 bases, with 11 bases between. CDR3 sequence: CASSLPTHNSGANVLTF. The DNA for the CDR3 is TGTGCCAGCAGCTTACCGACACACAACTCTGGGGCCAACGTCCTGACTTTC.

This clonotype was observed a few times. The chain uses TRBV7-2 and TRBJ2-1; 10 bases are shared with TRBD2. Germline trimming cut 4 bases from V and 10 bases from J; bases unmatched to any gene: 4. The CDR3 sequence is 13 residues long. Germline CDR1 reads SGHTA; CDR2 reads FQGNSA. The CDR3 here is CASSSGLAPEQFF. The CDR3 DNA reads as TGTGCCAGCAGCTCGGGACTAGCGCCCGAGCAGTTCTTC.

CDR3: CASGWGVYEQYF. The CDR3 bases are TGTGCCAGCGGGTGGGGGGTCTACGAGCAGTACTTC. This chain joins TRBV7-2 and TRBJ2-4; the D gene is possibly TRBD2 (6 bases). The J call is in doubt because the DNA end fits TRBJ2-7 better. This CDR3 spans 12 amino acids. Germline CDR1 is SGHTA and CDR2 is FQGNSA.

About this clonotype: A much larger clone sits a single nucleotide away, making a read error possible. The chain recombines TRBV28 with TRBJ2-4, with 10 bases lining up with TRBD1. The tail of the sequence fits TRBJ2-7 better, so the J call may be wrong. This CDR3 is built from 16 residues. CDR1 MDHEN and CDR2 SYDVKM come from the germline V gene. CDR3 DNA sequence: TGTGCCAGCAGTTCATGGAGGACAGGGGGAACCTACGAGCAGTACTTC. It specifies CASSSWRTGGTYEQYF.

Details on this clonotype: A single base separates this from a much larger clone, so it may be a read error. The genes are TRBV5-1 and TRBJ2-5, with a weak D call TRBD1 (6 bases). This CDR3 contains 14 residues. Germline V lookup: CDR1 SGHRS, CDR2 YFSETQ. Between the trimmed V and J ends, which lost 2 bases and 11 bases, there was a span of 19 bases. The chain's CDR3 is CASSFGQQTNEQYF. The CDR3 DNA follows: TGCGCCAGCAGCTTCGGACAGCAGACAAATGAGCAGTACTTC.

The chain recombines TRBV6-6 with TRBJ2-7; 8 bases align to TRBD2. V lost 2 bases, J lost 3 bases, and 12 bases stayed unmatched. Germline V CDR1 and CDR2: MNHNY, SVGAGI (reference sequence). The CDR3 totals 17 residues. The CDR3 here is CASSYGNPGGGLYEQYF. The DNA of the CDR3 is TGTGCCAGCAGTTACGGAAATCCGGGAGGGGGGCTCTACGAGCAGTACTTC.

The chain joins TRBV29-1 to TRBJ1-2, with D tentatively TRBD1 (5 bases). Germline V CDR1 and CDR2: SQVTM, ANQGSEA. Trimming stripped 3 bases from V and 8 bases from J, with 10 bases between. This CDR3 spans 11 amino acids. In nucleotides, the CDR3 is TGCAGCGTTGACAGGGAAAGGGGCTACACCTTC. It codes for CSVDRERGYTF.

The chain couples TRBV9 to TRBJ2-7; 11 bases map to TRBD2. The CDR3 contains 18 residues. J gave up 1 base and V 0 bases, and 9 bases lay outside the gene matches. Germline V lookup: CDR1 SGDLS, CDR2 YYNGEE. The CDR3 loop is CASSVGPTTSGNSYEQYF. The CDR3, as DNA: TGTGCCAGCAGCGTAGGTCCGACGACTAGCGGGAATTCCTACGAGCAGTACTTC.

This clonotype has just a few counts. The junction departs from germline at one end; a sequencing error may be responsible. The chain employs TRBV2 and TRBJ2-5, with D perhaps matching TRBD1 (6 bases). Germline V gene lookup returns CDR1 SNHLY and CDR2 FYNNEI. The CDR3 is made up of 14 amino acids. CDR3 nucleotide sequence: TGTGCCAGCCGTGAGACAGGCGGGCAAGAGACCCAGTACTTC. Its protein product is CASRETGGQETQYF. The entire variable domain, with the rest obtained from reference TRBV2 and TRBJ2-5, is as follows: EPEVTQTPSHQVTQMGQEVILRCVPISNHLYFYWYRQILGQKVEFLVSFYNNEISEKSEIFDDQFSVERPDGSNFTLKIRSTKLEDSAMYFCASRETGGQETQYFGPGTRLLVL.

V usage is TRBV14 and J usage is TRBJ1-2; the D is unclear. Per the germline V gene, CDR1 is SGHDN and CDR2 is FVKESK. Trimming removed 1 base at V and 8 bases at J, with 17 bases between. The CDR3 contains 15 residues. CDR3 nucleotides: TGTGCCAGCAGCCAAGTCACGGGGTCTCTGGGCGGCTACACCTTC. Its protein is CASSQVTGSLGGYTF. Complete variable domain (other parts from reference TRBV14 and TRBJ1-2): EAGVTQFPSHSVIEKGQTVTLRCDPISGHDNLYWYRRVMGKEIKFLLHFVKESKQDESGMPNNRFLAERTGGTYSTLKVQPAELEDSGVYFCASSQVTGSLGGYTFGSGTRLTVV.

The CDR3 DNA reads TGTGCCACCAGTGATTTCCGGGATGAAGGCAATCAGCCCCAGCATTTT. This gives the protein CATSDFRDEGNQPQHF. V usage is TRBV24-1 and J usage is TRBJ1-5; D is unclear. Trimming took 1 base from V and 2 from J, leaving 11 bases between them. The germline V gene has CDR1 KGHDR and CDR2 SFDVKD. CDR3 length equals 16 residues.

The gene calls are TRBV29-1 and TRBJ2-4; possibly TRBD2 for D (6 bases). The end of the DNA fits TRBJ2-7 better, so the J call may be wrong. Germline loops: CDR1 SQVTM, CDR2 ANQGSEA. The CDR3 contains 15 residues. Written as DNA, the CDR3 is TGCAGCGTTGAATGGCCGGGAGTACCCATCTACGAGCAGTACTTC. Protein sequence: CSVEWPGVPIYEQYF.

This clonotype was counted only a few times. V usage is TRBV12-5 and J usage is TRBJ2-5; 10 bases line up with TRBD1. Germline-derived CDR1 and CDR2 are LGHNT and FRNRAP. The CDR3 is 16 amino acids. V lost 1 base to trimming and J lost 3 bases; unmatched junction nucleotides: 5. The CDR3 DNA follows: TGTGCTAGTGGTTTGGAACCCGGGACAGGGGAAGAGACCCAGTACTTC. It encodes CASGLEPGTGEETQYF.

This sequence joins TRBV29-1 and TRBJ1-2; D gene ambiguous. The CDR3 spans 14 residues. The ends were cut back, 2 bases at V and 0 bases at J, with 10 bases in the middle. Germline V gene lookup returns CDR1 SQVTM and CDR2 ANQGSEA. The CDR3 bases are TGCAGCGTTGAAATCGGTTCCGCTAACTATGGCTACACCTTC. This gives the protein CSVEIGSANYGYTF.